The rows below give T cell receptor beta chains drawn from one sample of a study of beta chain features in type 1 diabetes. The data were produced by immunoSEQ multiplex PCR, yet TCRdb's version contains in-frame clones alone and is incomplete. The sample has under 300,000 clones, about 14% seen once; the top ten hold approximately 0.02%. Material: naive CD4+ T cells from blood. Every receptor here comes from a man aged 25 to 45 with type 1 diabetes. CDR3s include the opening cysteine and the closing phenylalanine or tryptophan. Each record gives: D gene, J gene, clone size, V gene, CDR3 protein, CDR3 DNA. The D gene is left open where the match is weak. A clone size is listed for some rows: how often the clone was seen (once, few, many), or a class if it is expanded.

>-|TRBJ2-3|-|TRBV7-9
CASSFGASTDTQYF
TGTGCCAGCAGCTTTGGGGCTAGCACAGATACGCAGTATTTT
>-|TRBJ1-2|few|TRBV6-1
CASTSGYGYTF
TGTGCCAGCACGTCCGGCTATGGCTACACCTTC
>TRBD1|TRBJ2-3|few|TRBV25-1
CASSYEGAGDTQYF
TGTGCCAGCAGTTACGAGGGGGCGGGAGATACGCAGTATTTT
>TRBD1|TRBJ2-5|-|TRBV4-1
CASSQGDRGHQETQYF
TGCGCCAGCAGCCAAGGGGACAGGGGGCACCAAGAGACCCAGTACTTC
>TRBD1|TRBJ2-1|-|TRBV5-1
CASSVSGQSSYNEQFF
TGCGCCAGCAGCGTCTCGGGACAGAGCTCCTACAATGAGCAGTTCTTC
>TRBD1|TRBJ1-1|-|TRBV6-5
CASSLNLPGQGAAFF
TGTGCCAGCAGTTTGAACCTTCCGGGACAGGGTGCAGCTTTCTTT
>TRBD1|TRBJ2-7|-|TRBV10-3
CAISVGTGDYEQYF
TGTGCCATCAGTGTTGGGACAGGGGACTACGAGCAGTACTTC
>TRBD1|TRBJ1-2|few|TRBV29-1
CSVASGGRLGYTF
TGCAGCGTTGCGTCAGGGGGCCGGCTTGGCTACACCTTC
>-|TRBJ1-1|few|TRBV15
CATSRDSGPTEAFF
TGTGCCACCAGCAGAGACAGCGGCCCGACTGAAGCTTTCTTT
>-|TRBJ1-5|few|TRBV30
CAWSIGQLNQPQHF
TGTGCCTGGAGCATAGGACAGTTAAATCAGCCCCAGCATTTT
>-|TRBJ1-1|-|TRBV5-1
CASSSGTPYTEAFF
TGCGCCAGCAGCTCGGGAACCCCCTACACTGAAGCTTTCTTT
>TRBD2|TRBJ2-1|-|TRBV30
CAWSGLAAYNEQFF
TGTGCCTGGAGCGGACTAGCGGCGTACAATGAGCAGTTCTTC
>-|TRBJ2-2|-|TRBV2
CASSRDWSTGELFF
TGTGCCAGCAGCCGGGACTGGAGCACCGGGGAGCTGTTTTTT
>-|TRBJ1-4|-|TRBV4-1
CASSLPGKLFF
TGCGCCAGCAGCCTCCCCGGAAAACTGTTTTTT
>TRBD1|TRBJ2-2|-|TRBV9
CASSGQGEAGELFF
TGTGCCAGCAGCGGACAGGGTGAGGCCGGGGAGCTGTTTTTT
>-|TRBJ2-5|few|TRBV30
CAWSARAQETQYF
TGTGCCTGGAGTGCGAGGGCCCAAGAGACCCAGTACTTC
>-|TRBJ2-3|few|TRBV9
CASSPAGSTDTQYF
TGTGCCAGCAGCCCCGCCGGTAGCACAGATACGCAGTATTTT
>TRBD2|TRBJ2-1|few|TRBV6-1
CASSGHSGRPWDEQFF
TGTGCCAGCAGTGGCCATAGCGGGAGGCCATGGGATGAGCAGTTCTTC
>-|TRBJ1-1|-|TRBV7-9
CASSLVRENTEAFF
TGTGCCAGCAGCTTGGTGCGGGAAAACACTGAAGCTTTCTTT
>TRBD1|TRBJ1-2|-|TRBV10-3
CAIRPGQTNYGYTF
TGTGCCATCAGACCGGGACAGACGAACTATGGCTACACCTTC
>-|TRBJ1-6|few|TRBV5-1
CASSLIPNNSPLHF
TGCGCCAGCAGCTTGATTCCTAATAATTCACCCCTCCACTTT
>-|TRBJ2-1|-|TRBV6-1
CASSALAPSSYNEQFF
TGTGCCAGCAGTGCCTTAGCCCCGAGCTCCTACAATGAGCAGTTCTTC
>TRBD1|TRBJ1-1|few|TRBV5-1
CASSYDRADAEAFF
TGCGCCAGCAGCTATGACAGGGCGGACGCTGAAGCTTTCTTT
>TRBD1|TRBJ2-7|few|TRBV15
CATSRDRDRVFEQYF
TGTGCCACCAGCAGAGACCGAGACAGGGTCTTCGAGCAGTACTTC
>-|TRBJ1-5|few|TRBV7-9
CASSLVGNQPQHF
TGTGCCAGCAGCTTAGTCGGCAATCAGCCCCAGCATTTT
>-|TRBJ2-5|-|TRBV7-2
CASSFRARETQYF
TGTGCCAGCAGCTTCAGGGCCAGGGAGACCCAGTACTTC
>TRBD2|TRBJ2-3|-|TRBV5-4
CASSFNSGHSGDTQYF
TGTGCCAGCAGCTTCAATAGCGGGCATAGCGGAGATACGCAGTATTTT